This T cell receptor beta chain originates from a study of blood T cells in healthy people across ages. It was with a sample-barcoded 5' primer and a J-beta primer mix that a second PCR of about 7 to 12 cycles was run. A single record per CDR3 protein comes from TCRdb applying MiXCR to the 5' RACE reads. The sample lists 1.5 million to 2 million distinct CDR3 sequences; 25% to 30% were seen once. V shed 8 bases, J shed 4 bases, and the junction held 5 bases outside the gene matches. The germline gives CDR1 MNHNS, CDR2 SASEGT. The CDR3 contains 13 residues. The chain joins TRBV6-1 to TRBJ1-5; 7 bases are shared with TRBD1. The clonotype originates from a woman aged 25 to 39 in good health. The sequenced sample consisted of blood. This chain's CDR3 is CASGTVQNQPQHF. For the CDR3, the DNA is TGTGCCAGCGGGACAGTACAAAATCAGCCCCAGCATTTT.